The T cell receptor (beta chain) described here comes from a study of blood T cell repertoires in COVID-19. Study-level background: Collection of acute and convalescent COVID-19 samples took place in the United States, Italy and Spain. In each case, the material was cDNA or gDNA derived from T cells, B-cell-depleted T cells, or PBMCs.

Methods used by the authors: Using reference gene primer amplification, nucleated cell counts were estimated. Method: immunoSEQ multiplex PCR; TCRdb's copy keeps in-frame clones and lacks some. V, J and clone size are those of that table, while D and trimming were read from the DNA. The data show about 210,000 clones, with around four fifths seen just once and about 2.5% held by the top ten. The sequenced sample consisted of peripheral blood. This sequence originates from a woman aged 40 to 50 with active or convalescent COVID-19.

The CDR3 nucleotides are TGCGCCAGCAGCTTGGCCTCAGGGGCCGGTGACTACACCTTC. This translates into CASSLASGAGDYTF. V gene TRBV5-1 combines with J gene TRBJ1-2, with D possibly TRBD1 on 6 matching bases. The CDR3 contains 14 residues. Trimming took 0 bases from V and 10 from J, leaving 16 bases between them. In germline, CDR1 is SGHRS, CDR2 YFSETQ.